One sample yielded the 10 T cell receptor beta chains listed below, sequenced in a study of blood T cells in healthy people across ages. Primed by a sample-barcoded 5' primer and a J-beta primer mix, a second PCR proceeded for 7 to 11 cycles. TCRdb called the 5' RACE reads again in MiXCR, with one record for every CDR3 protein. The repertoire has 540,000 or so distinct CDR3 sequences, 25% to 30% of them found once; the top ten carry 18%. Material: blood. The receptors shown here come from a woman in her sixties or seventies in good health.

The CDR3 DNA reads as TGTGCCAGCAGCCCTGGTCTCTACGAGCAGTACTTC. Translated: CASSPGLYEQYF. The V and J genes are TRBV7-2 and TRBJ2-7, with D unclear. V was pared by 5 bases and J by 3 bases, with 8 bases between. The CDR3 runs to 12 residues. Germline-derived CDR1 and CDR2 are SGHTA and FQGNSA.

This clonotype was picked up a small number of times. DNA of the CDR3: TGTGCCACCAGCAGAGGAAAAACAGCCGCAACTAATGAAAAACTGTTTTTT. It translates to CATSRGKTAATNEKLFF. The rearrangement links TRBV15 to TRBJ1-4; D is uncertain. V lost 1 base and J 0 bases, leaving 12 bases between the germline ends. The CDR3 spans 17 residues. From germline, CDR1 is LNHNV and CDR2 YYDKDF (reference sequence).

The rearrangement joins TRBV7-9 to TRBJ1-2; 11 bases align to TRBD1. This CDR3 spans 15 amino acids. Germline V CDR1 and CDR2: SEHNR, FQNEAQ (reference sequence). V was pared by 1 base and J by 8 bases, with 6 bases of the junction left unmatched. Written as DNA, the CDR3 is TGTGCCAGCAGCTTAGGGACAGGGGGCGCGGAAGGCTACACCTTC. This encodes CASSLGTGGAEGYTF.

In its sample, this clonotype was seen a few times. The rearrangement joins TRBV7-2 to TRBJ2-7; D may be TRBD1 (6 bases). This CDR3 comprises 14 residues. Germline V gives CDR1 SGHTA, CDR2 FQGNSA. Between the trimmed V and J ends, which lost 0 bases and 6 bases, there was a span of 12 bases. The CDR3 sequence: CASSLALQGREQYF. In DNA form, the CDR3 reads TGTGCCAGCAGCTTAGCCTTACAGGGCCGCGAGCAGTACTTC.

This clonotype was observed many times. The genes are TRBV29-1 and TRBJ1-1; D may be TRBD1 (5 bases). The CDR3 has 10 residues. Germline values: CDR1 SQVTM, CDR2 ANQGSEA. Trimming removed 4 bases at V and 13 bases at J, with 13 bases between. Here the CDR3 DNA reads TGCAGCGTTGGGGAGACAGTTGTTTTCTTT. This encodes CSVGETVVFF.

Worth noting for this clonotype: Mismatch with germline at one junction end may stem from a read error. The chain employs TRBV7-9 and TRBJ2-4, with 11 bases lining up with TRBD1. Per germline, CDR1 SEHNR and CDR2 FQNEAQ (reference sequence). The CDR3 contains 14 residues. CDR3 in amino acids: CASGLAGTGGIQYF. DNA for the CDR3: TGTGCCAGCGGCTTAGCGGGGACAGGGGGCATTCAGTACTTC.

This clonotype was seen a handful of times. For the CDR3, the DNA is TGTGCCAGCCCGGAACAGATGAACACTGAAGCTTTCTTT. It yields the protein CASPEQMNTEAFF. This chain uses TRBV6-1 with TRBJ1-1; D is uncertain. Germline V lookup: CDR1 MNHNS, CDR2 SASEGT. The V end lost 8 bases, the J end lost 0 bases, and 10 bases lay between the germline ends. CDR3 length equals 13 residues.

V gene TRBV7-9 combines with J gene TRBJ2-5; 8 bases are shared with TRBD1. Near its end, the DNA agrees better with TRBJ2-7, so the J call may be wrong. The CDR3 loop spans 14 amino acids. Germline CDR1 and CDR2: SEHNR and FQNEAQ (reference sequence). The CDR3 loop reads CASYRTGYSYEQYF. CDR3 sequence (DNA): TGTGCCAGCTACCGGACAGGGTACTCCTACGAGCAGTACTTC.

This clonotype was counted a few times. This chain uses TRBV7-8 with TRBJ1-1; D is ambiguous. Trimming took 6 bases from V and 3 from J, leaving 8 bases between them. CDR3 length: 12 amino acids. Per germline, CDR1 SGHVS and CDR2 FQNEAQ. DNA of the CDR3: TGTGCCAGCAGACACGTGGACACTGAAGCTTTCTTT. Protein sequence: CASRHVDTEAFF.

This clonotype showed up just a few times. The chain combines TRBV20-1 with TRBJ1-6; 10 bases agree with TRBD1. The CDR3 spans 14 residues. Unmatched junction bases numbered 5, after V lost 1 base and J lost 11 bases. Germline V gene lookup returns CDR1 DFQATT and CDR2 SNEGSKA (reference sequence). CDR3 in DNA: TGCAGTGCTAGAGCCGGGACAGGGGTTGCACCCCTCCACTTT. The encoded protein is CSARAGTGVAPLHF.